The 20 T cell receptor beta chains below come from one sample, sequenced in a study of Ad26.COV2.S vaccination and SARS-CoV-2 variants. Treatment denoted: approximately 18 received Ad26.COV2.S at low or high dose, single or two shots; several received placebo; per-sample allocation not given. On day 63 after the first injection, vaccine and placebo recipients gave samples. Libraries were prepared by immunoSEQ multiplex PCR; TCRdb keeps only in-frame clonotypes and omits some of them. The sample lists about 480,000 clones; roughly 85% were seen once. The sample in question was peripheral blood, obtained in a trial of Ad26.COV2.S vaccine versus placebo. These TCRs come from a person between 18 and 65 years old who received the Ad26.COV2.S COVID-19 vaccine or a placebo.

V and J are TRBV7-2 and TRBJ1-4; 7 bases fit TRBD1. Germline-derived CDR1 and CDR2 are SGHTA and FQGNSA. The CDR3 is 18 amino acids. V lost 5 bases to trimming and J lost 8 bases; unmatched junction nucleotides: 20. As DNA, the CDR3 is TGTGCCAGCAGCCCCCAGGGGGTGCTTGGGGGGCGTCAGGAAAAACTGTTTTTT. Translation gives CASSPQGVLGGRQEKLFF. Full variable domain (rest looked up from reference TRBV7-2 and TRBJ1-4): GAGVSQSPSNKVTEKGKDVELRCDPISGHTALYWYRQSLGQGLEFLIYFQGNSAPDKSGLPSDRFSAERTGGSVSTLTIQRTQQEDSAVYLCASSPQGVLGGRQEKLFFGSGTQLSVL.

The chain has TRBV6-1 and TRBJ1-3; maybe TRBD1 (5 bases). Germline V gives CDR1 MNHNS, CDR2 SASEGT. The CDR3 sequence is 17 residues long. Trimming removed 2 bases from V and 0 bases from J, with 14 bases in between. The DNA of the CDR3 is TGTGCCAGCAGTGAATTTCAGGGTGGATACTCTGGAAACACCATATATTTT. Protein sequence: CASSEFQGGYSGNTIYF.

The chain joins TRBV6-5 to TRBJ2-7; D not resolved. V was trimmed by 0 bases and J by 1 base, leaving 13 bases between them. The germline CDR1 and CDR2 sequences are MNHEY and SVGAGI. The CDR3 runs 16 residues. DNA of the CDR3: TGTGCCAGCAGTTACTCGAGTCTTCAGGATTCCTACGAGCAGTACTTC. Translated, it gives CASSYSSLQDSYEQYF.

This clone showed up just once. This chain joins TRBV5-1 and TRBJ2-7, with 8 bases that match TRBD2. Losses at the gene ends were 1 base for V and 3 bases for J; bases not matched to a gene: 6. CDR1 is SGHRS, CDR2 YFSETQ, per germline. The CDR3 loop spans 15 amino acids. CDR3 DNA sequence: TGCGCCAGCAGCTTGAGCGCGGCGGGGGGCTACGAGCAGTACTTC. Amino acid sequence: CASSLSAAGGYEQYF.

J is TRBJ2-7 and V is TRBV30; perhaps TRBD1 as D (6 bases). V was cut by 3 bases and J by 3 bases, with 12 bases left in between. The CDR3 spans 13 residues. From germline, CDR1 is GTSNPN and CDR2 SVGIG (reference sequence). CDR3 nucleotide sequence: TGTGCCTGGAGGACCCAGACAGGCTACGAGCAGTACTTC. This translates into CAWRTQTGYEQYF.

The V gene is TRBV11-3, the J gene TRBJ1-6, with TRBD1 matching over 11 bases. Germline CDR1 reads SGHNT; CDR2 reads YENEEA. CDR3 length: 15 residues. The ends lost 5 bases at V and 6 bases at J; junction bases unmatched: 3. The DNA for the CDR3 is TGTGCCAGCAGCCCAGGACAGGGGGCTAATTCACCCCTCCACTTT. This codes for CASSPGQGANSPLHF.

This clone came up a few times. This chain uses TRBV6-5 with TRBJ1-4; maybe TRBD1 (6 bases). V lost 6 bases and J lost 5, with 13 bases in between. The CDR3 spans 14 residues. The germline CDR1 and CDR2 sequences are MNHEY and SVGAGI. The CDR3 DNA is TGTGCCAGCAGCCAGACACAGGGCAATGAAAAACTGTTTTTT. Its translation: CASSQTQGNEKLFF.

The chain carries TRBV7-2 and TRBJ2-3, with TRBD2 matching 16 bases. J gave up 4 bases and V 5 bases, and 3 bases lay outside the gene matches. Germline V gene sequence: CDR1 SGHTA, CDR2 FQGNSA. CDR3 length: 16 residues. Here the CDR3 DNA reads TGTGCCAGCAGCGTCGGGACTAGCGGGAGGGCAGATACGCAGTATTTT. This translates into CASSVGTSGRADTQYF.

This clone was detected only once. This chain joins TRBV7-8 and TRBJ2-3; the D gene could be TRBD1 or TRBD2 (5 bases each). The CDR3 sequence is 15 residues long. Trimming left V 3 bases short and J 6 bases short, with 16 bases between. Germline assignment: CDR1 SGHVS and CDR2 FQNEAQ. The CDR3 region has the DNA TGTGCCAGCAGCTTTGGGTCGGGATGGGGGGATACGCAGTATTTT. Translation: CASSFGSGWGDTQYF.

The gene calls are TRBV10-3 and TRBJ2-1; D call uncertain. V gave up 0 bases and J gave up 1 base, with 7 bases separating them. The CDR3 spans 15 residues. Looked up from germline, CDR1 is ENHRY and CDR2 is SYGVKD. Here the CDR3 reads CAISESSQSYNEQFF. CDR3 DNA: TGTGCCATCAGTGAGTCGTCCCAATCCTACAATGAGCAGTTCTTC.

This clone was seen only once. The chain uses TRBV27 and TRBJ1-5, with no clear D. Trimming took off 5 bases at V and 1 base at J, with 9 bases between the two ends. Germline values: CDR1 MNHEY, CDR2 SMNVEV (reference sequence). The CDR3 length is 14 residues. CDR3 bases: TGTGCCAGCAGTAGTCGTCCCAGCAATCAGCCCCAGCATTTT. It translates to CASSSRPSNQPQHF.

This clone was seen just once. The gene calls are TRBV5-5 and TRBJ2-6; possible D gene TRBD1, 5 bases. The germline gives CDR1 SGHKS, CDR2 YYEKEE (reference sequence). V was pared by 2 bases and J by 2 bases, with 11 bases between. CDR3 length: 16 residues. The CDR3 region is CASSFFRAPGANVLTF. DNA of the CDR3: TGTGCCAGCAGCTTTTTCAGGGCTCCTGGGGCCAACGTCCTGACTTTC. Filled out from reference TRBV5-5 and TRBJ2-6, the complete variable domain reads DAGVTQSPTHLIKTRGQQVTLRCSPISGHKSVSWYQQVLGQGPQFIFQYYEKEERGRGNFPDRFSARQFPNYSSELNVNALLLGDSALYLCASSFFRAPGANVLTFGAGSRLTVL.

The chain recombines TRBV5-4 with TRBJ1-2; no clear D. This CDR3 region has 15 residues. Germline lookup yields CDR1 SGHNT and CDR2 YYREEE (reference sequence). Trimming took off 0 bases at V and 1 base at J, with 10 bases between the two ends. The CDR3 coding sequence is TGTGCCAGCAGCTTGGAACGGAATGTTAACTATGGCTACACCTTC. It yields the protein CASSLERNVNYGYTF.

V gene TRBV6-6 combines with J gene TRBJ2-2, with D perhaps being TRBD1 or TRBD2 (5 bases each). Between the trimmed V and J ends, which lost 6 bases and 1 base, there was a span of 12 bases. Germline V lookup: CDR1 MNHNY, CDR2 SVGAGI (reference sequence). CDR3 length: 15 amino acids. This CDR3 reads CASSQGRLNTGELFF. CDR3 sequence (DNA): TGTGCCAGCAGCCAGGGACGGTTGAACACCGGGGAGCTGTTTTTT.

This rearrangement joins TRBV3-1 (or the pseudogene TRBV3-2) to TRBJ1-1; 8 nucleotides match TRBD1. CDR1 and CDR2 from the germline V gene are LGHDT and YNNKEL (reference sequence). The CDR3 contains 15 residues. The V and J ends lost 5 bases and 7 bases, in that order; junction bases with no gene match: 12. The CDR3 DNA reads TGTGCCAGCAGCGTGAGACAGGGGAGCGCTCTTGAAGCTTTCTTT. Protein: CASSVRQGSALEAFF.

The gene calls are TRBV7-8 and TRBJ1-6, with D unresolved. The V end was cut by 7 bases, the J end by 6 bases, with 16 bases between. Germline CDR1 reads SGHVS; CDR2 reads FQNEAQ. This CDR3 contains 15 residues. This CDR3 reads CASTLGPGSNSPLHF. The CDR3 DNA is TGTGCCAGCACCCTTGGCCCGGGAAGTAATTCACCCCTCCACTTT.

This clone appeared a single time. The chain links TRBV6-5 to TRBJ2-3, with 7 bases aligning to TRBD2. From germline, CDR1 is MNHEY and CDR2 SVGAGI. The trim removed 8 bases at V and 3 bases at J, leaving 5 bases unmatched. The CDR3 contains 13 residues. CDR3 DNA: TGTGCCAGCTGGTGGGGGGGGACAGATACGCAGTATTTT. It codes for CASWWGGTDTQYF.

The chain has TRBV7-2 and TRBJ1-5; possibly TRBD1 for D (6 bases). Deletions cut 1 base from V and 4 bases from J, with 11 bases between. The germline V gene encodes CDR1 SGHTA and CDR2 FQGNSA. The CDR3 totals 15 residues. In nucleotides, the CDR3 is TGTGCCAGCAGCTTAGTCGGACAGCAGAATCAGCCCCAGCATTTT. Protein product: CASSLVGQQNQPQHF.

The chain joins TRBV6-5 to TRBJ1-5; D is ambiguous. The V end lost 4 bases, the J end lost 0 bases, and 13 bases lay between the germline ends. Per germline, CDR1 MNHEY and CDR2 SVGAGI. This CDR3 has 16 amino acids. CDR3 sequence: CASSLGGVYSNQPQHF. CDR3 nucleotides: TGTGCCAGCAGTTTGGGTGGGGTGTATAGCAATCAGCCCCAGCATTTT.

The V call is TRBV3-1 (or the pseudogene TRBV3-2), the J call TRBJ2-7, with a weak D call TRBD1 (5 bases). The CDR3 runs 15 residues. Germline values: CDR1 LGHDT, CDR2 YNNKEL (reference sequence). V dropped 1 base and J dropped 3 bases, with 13 bases sitting between them. In DNA, the CDR3 is TGTGCCAGCAGCCAAGGGCCCAGGGCCCACTACGAGCAGTACTTC. This gives the protein CASSQGPRAHYEQYF.